The rows below give T cell receptor beta chains drawn from one sample of a study of molecular identifiers for immune sequencing clone quantification. TCRdb fed the PCR reads into MiXCR, producing one record per CDR3 protein. Seen here are more than 550,000 distinct CDR3 sequences, 25% observed once, and the top ten hold 0.78%. The sample was naive CD8+ T cells from blood, with Jurkat cell RNA spiked in. Every receptor here comes from a human donor in good health. Some libraries in this study had Jurkat cell RNA spiked in. CDR3s include the opening cysteine and the closing phenylalanine or tryptophan. The D gene is left open where the match is weak. The size of a clone is reported for some rows only, either as once, few or many, or as a class for expanded clones.

D	V	size	J	CDR3	DNA
TRBD2	TRBV7-6	many	TRBJ2-3	CASTGGGGIYTDTQYF	TGTGCCAGCACCGGGGGCGGGGGGATCTACACAGATACGCAGTATTTT
.	TRBV6-5	many	TRBJ1-6	CASSYGRASSPLHF	TGTGCCAGCAGTTACGGACGAGCCAGCTCACCCCTCCACTTT
.	TRBV19	.	TRBJ1-6	CASSIGEAHSPLHF	TGTGCCAGTAGTATAGGAGAAGCCCATTCACCCCTCCACTTT
.	TRBV4-1	many	TRBJ2-2	CASSQVGFTGELFF	TGCGCCAGCAGCCAAGTCGGCTTCACCGGGGAGCTGTTTTTT
TRBD2	TRBV9	.	TRBJ2-7	CASSASWAGDHSYEQYF	TGTGCCAGCAGCGCCTCGTGGGCGGGGGATCACTCCTACGAGCAGTACTTC
TRBD1	TRBV7-9	.	TRBJ1-2	CASSSEGQGLRYGYTF	TGTGCCAGCAGCTCAGAGGGACAGGGACTACGATATGGCTACACCTTC
TRBD1	TRBV7-2	few	TRBJ2-7	CASSLAVILGQGDSEQYF	TGTGCCAGCAGCTTAGCGGTGATCCTGGGACAGGGTGATTCCGAGCAGTACTTC
.	TRBV7-9	.	TRBJ2-1	CASSGTPYPYNEQFF	TGTGCCAGCAGCGGGACCCCGTACCCCTACAATGAGCAGTTCTTC
.	TRBV7-9	many	TRBJ1-1	CASSLARSPEAFF	TGTGCCAGCAGCTTAGCGCGTAGCCCTGAAGCTTTCTTT
.	TRBV12-3/TRBV12-4	.	TRBJ2-3	CASSLSLTGTQYF	TGTGCCAGCAGTTTATCCCTGACAGGTACGCAGTATTTT
TRBD2	TRBV20-1	many	TRBJ2-5	CSARDQAGGPQETQYF	TGCAGTGCTAGAGATCAAGCGGGGGGACCCCAAGAGACCCAGTACTTC
.	TRBV7-9	.	TRBJ2-7	CASSLSIQEEEQYF	TGTGCCAGCAGCTTGTCGATCCAGGAAGAGGAGCAGTACTTC
.	TRBV9	.	TRBJ1-6	CASSVGGPGSSPLHF	TGTGCCAGCAGCGTGGGGGGCCCCGGGAGCTCACCCCTCCACTTT
TRBD2	TRBV7-9	few	TRBJ2-1	CASSLLAGGLNEQFF	TGTGCCAGCAGCTTATTAGCGGGGGGCCTCAATGAGCAGTTCTTC
.	TRBV6-2/TRBV6-3	many	TRBJ1-1	CASSPGGWTEAFF	TGTGCCAGCAGTCCCGGGGGTTGGACTGAAGCTTTCTTT
.	TRBV6-5	.	TRBJ2-1	CASSPGEAGWNEQFF	TGTGCCAGCAGTCCAGGGGAGGCAGGTTGGAATGAGCAGTTCTTC
TRBD2	TRBV7-8	few	TRBJ2-7	CASSPWGSGGKHEQYF	TGTGCCAGCAGCCCCTGGGGTAGCGGGGGAAAGCACGAGCAGTACTTC
TRBD2	TRBV11-1	.	TRBJ2-7	CASSLGTSGFYEQYF	TGTGCCAGCAGCTTGGGGACTAGCGGGTTCTACGAGCAGTACTTC
.	TRBV7-9	.	TRBJ2-7	CASSRPGINVYEQYF	TGTGCCAGCAGCCGCCCAGGGATTAATGTCTACGAGCAGTACTTC
.	TRBV15	few	TRBJ2-7	CATSRVGQVEQYF	TGTGCCACCAGCAGAGTCGGCCAGGTCGAGCAGTACTTC
.	TRBV4-3	.	TRBJ1-4	CASSRGAGVKAEKLFF	TGCGCCAGCAGCCGGGGGGCAGGGGTTAAGGCGGAAAAACTGTTTTTT
TRBD1	TRBV19	many	TRBJ2-7	CASSIWTGVSYEQYF	TGTGCCAGTAGTATATGGACAGGGGTTTCCTACGAGCAGTACTTC
TRBD2	TRBV7-6	many	TRBJ2-5	CASSSTGTTETQYF	TGTGCCAGCAGCTCGACCGGGACTACAGAGACCCAGTACTTC
.	TRBV9	.	TRBJ1-4	CASSVAAGVTEKLFF	TGTGCCAGCAGCGTAGCTGCCGGGGTGACTGAAAAACTGTTTTTT
.	TRBV20-1	.	TRBJ2-7	CGARDITYEQYF	TGCGGTGCTAGGGACATTACCTACGAGCAGTACTTC
TRBD2	TRBV5-4	many	TRBJ2-3	CASSFGTSPDTQYF	TGTGCCAGCAGCTTTGGGACTAGCCCAGATACGCAGTATTTT
.	TRBV4-1	.	TRBJ1-2	CASSQGPGDYGYTF	TGCGCCAGCAGCCAAGGACCAGGCGACTATGGCTACACCTTC
TRBD2	TRBV30	.	TRBJ2-2	CAWSALLAGENTGELFF	TGTGCCTGGAGTGCACTACTAGCGGGCGAGAACACCGGGGAGCTGTTTTTT
TRBD1	TRBV7-6	.	TRBJ2-3	CASSLTGLTGLSTDTQYF	TGTGCCAGCAGCCTGACCGGCCTGACAGGGCTTAGCACAGATACGCAGTATTTT
TRBD1	TRBV15	once	TRBJ2-7	CATSRVGTGTYEQYF	TGTGCCACCAGCAGAGTAGGGACAGGGACCTACGAGCAGTACTTC
TRBD1	TRBV12-3/TRBV12-4	few	TRBJ2-2	CASSHSRDSNTGELFF	TGTGCCAGCAGTCATAGCCGGGACAGCAACACCGGGGAGCTGTTTTTT
.	TRBV6-2/TRBV6-3	.	TRBJ1-5	CASSSQGLDQPEHF	TGTGCCAGCAGTTCCCAGGGGTTGGATCAGCCCGAGCATTTT
.	TRBV6-2/TRBV6-3	.	TRBJ2-3	CAGSYPMTTVWNTDTQYF	TGTGCCGGCAGTTACCCTATGACGACGGTCTGGAACACAGATACGCAGTATTTT
TRBD2	TRBV6-2/TRBV6-3	.	TRBJ2-7	CASSYSLAGVRTYEQYF	TGTGCCAGCAGTTACTCCCTAGCGGGAGTCCGTACCTACGAGCAGTACTTC
TRBD1	TRBV11-2	.	TRBJ2-3	CASSSRTGQGTDTQYF	TGTGCCAGCAGCTCCCGTACGGGACAGGGGACAGATACGCAGTATTTT
.	TRBV30	many	TRBJ2-7	CAWSVNSYEQYF	TGTGCCTGGAGTGTAAACAGCTACGAGCAGTACTTC
TRBD2	TRBV13	.	TRBJ2-3	CASSGRGSGGALTDTQYF	TGTGCCAGCAGCGGACGGGGTAGCGGGGGGGCCCTGACAGATACGCAGTATTTT
.	TRBV27	.	TRBJ1-5	CASSRLGENQPQHF	TGTGCCAGCAGTCGGCTAGGGGAAAATCAGCCCCAGCATTTT
.	TRBV28	few	TRBJ2-7	CASSLLALRDEQYF	TGTGCCAGCAGTTTGCTAGCTTTAAGGGACGAGCAGTACTTC
.	TRBV19	many	TRBJ2-1	CASSLSGSIEQFF	TGTGCCAGTAGTTTGTCAGGTAGTATTGAGCAGTTCTTC
TRBD1	TRBV19	.	TRBJ2-1	CASSMGQGIYNEQFF	TGTGCCAGTAGTATGGGACAGGGGATTTACAATGAGCAGTTCTTC
.	TRBV10-2	many	TRBJ1-5	CASSPGHIQPQHF	TGCGCCAGCAGTCCTGGACATATTCAGCCCCAGCATTTT
TRBD2	TRBV7-6	few	TRBJ2-3	CASSSISGRAGDTQYF	TGTGCCAGCAGCTCGATTAGCGGGAGGGCAGGTGATACGCAGTATTTT
.	TRBV9	many	TRBJ2-2	CASSVVTGELFF	TGTGCCAGCAGCGTAGTTACCGGGGAGCTGTTTTTT
.	TRBV28	many	TRBJ1-1	CASSSTNTEAFF	TGTGCCAGCAGCTCGACGAACACTGAAGCTTTCTTT
.	TRBV21-1	.	TRBJ2-3	CASSIRAGTDTQYF	TGTGCCAGCTCAATCCGGGCGGGCACAGATACGCAGTATTTT
.	TRBV19	few	TRBJ2-3	CASRPQGRLATDTQYF	TGTGCCAGTAGACCCCAAGGACGGCTGGCCACAGATACGCAGTATTTT
.	TRBV27	few	TRBJ1-4	CASSPRAAYNEKLFF	TGTGCCAGCAGTCCGCGGGCCGCCTATAATGAAAAACTGTTTTTT
.	TRBV12-3/TRBV12-4	.	TRBJ1-5	CASRSSSLEVGDGNQPQHF	TGTGCCAGCAGATCCTCCTCCCTGGAGGTGGGGGATGGCAATCAGCCCCAGCATTTT
.	TRBV7-9	.	TRBJ2-1	CASSLLERLDYNEQFF	TGTGCCAGCAGCCTACTGGAACGCCTAGACTACAATGAGCAGTTCTTC
TRBD1	TRBV6-2/TRBV6-3	.	TRBJ1-1	CATNPRDSLIEAFF	TGTGCCACCAATCCTCGGGACAGTTTAATTGAAGCTTTCTTT
TRBD2	TRBV6-2/TRBV6-3	.	TRBJ2-7	CASGGATYEQYF	TGTGCCTCGGGGGGGGCGACCTACGAGCAGTACTTC
TRBD2	TRBV20-1	few	TRBJ2-5	CSARPGLAGGRVMETQYF	TGCAGTGCCCGACCGGGACTAGCGGGAGGCAGGGTGATGGAGACCCAGTACTTC
.	TRBV5-1	few	TRBJ1-4	CASSLYWVATNEKLFF	TGCGCCAGCAGCTTGTATTGGGTTGCAACTAATGAAAAACTGTTTTTT
.	TRBV6-2/TRBV6-3	few	TRBJ2-1	CASTKWGEQFF	TGTGCCAGCACCAAATGGGGTGAGCAGTTCTTC